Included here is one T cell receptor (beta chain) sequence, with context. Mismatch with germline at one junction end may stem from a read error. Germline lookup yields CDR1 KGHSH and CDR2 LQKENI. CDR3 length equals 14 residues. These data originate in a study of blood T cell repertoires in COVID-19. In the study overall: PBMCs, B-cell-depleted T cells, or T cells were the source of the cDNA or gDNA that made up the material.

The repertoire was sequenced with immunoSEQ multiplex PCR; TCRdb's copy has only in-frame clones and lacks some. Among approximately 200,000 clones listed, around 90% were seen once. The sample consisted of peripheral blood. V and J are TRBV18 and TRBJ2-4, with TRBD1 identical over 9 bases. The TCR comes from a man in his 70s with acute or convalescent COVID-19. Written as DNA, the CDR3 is TGTGCCAGCTCACCAGGTCCCGGGACAGGGTCCCCGGGGTTC. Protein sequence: CASSPGPGTGSPGF.